This entry is about one TCR beta chain. Its antigen is unidentified. The data originate from a study of blood T cells in healthy people across ages. Then a second PCR, running roughly 7 to 12 cycles, was carried out with a sample-barcoded 5' primer and a J-beta primer mix. The template-switch adaptor was a 5' adaptor with 12 random nucleotides. It tagged each cDNA molecule. A single record per CDR3 protein comes from TCRdb applying MiXCR to the 5' RACE reads. The data hold 1,800,000 or so distinct CDR3 sequences, with roughly two fifths observed a single time. Study-wide findings and caveats: Investigators viewed diversity estimates from one million T cells as underestimates, the study reported.

The CDR3 has 15 residues. Trimming pared 1 base from V and 2 bases from J, leaving 11 bases between. Germline lookup yields CDR1 SGHTA and CDR2 FQGNSA. Caucasian, healthy and from Russia, the donors were aged between 6 and 90. Researchers collected about 9.1 milliliters of peripheral blood from every single donor. The rearrangement joins TRBV7-2 to TRBJ1-2, with D possibly matching TRBD1 (6 bases). The clonotype originates from a human donor in good health. The sample comprised blood. CDR3 amino acids: CASSLGGLRNYGYTF. The CDR3 region has the DNA TGTGCCAGCAGCTTAGGGGGGCTCAGGAACTATGGCTACACCTTC. Full variable domain (rest looked up from reference TRBV7-2 and TRBJ1-2): GAGVSQSPSNKVTEKGKDVELRCDPISGHTALYWYRQSLGQGLEFLIYFQGNSAPDKSGLPSDRFSAERTGGSVSTLTIQRTQQEDSAVYLCASSLGGLRNYGYTFGSGTRLTVV.